Below are 3 T cell receptor beta chains sequenced from a single sample in a study of early T cells in non-severe SARS-CoV-2 infection. One entry per CDR3 protein results from TCRdb running MiXCR on the 5' RACE reads. This table holds more than 25,000 distinct CDR3 sequences, around 4.4% found once. The sample was whole blood. All receptors come from an adult who was a healthcare worker with PCR-confirmed SARS-CoV-2 infection or an uninfected control (not recorded which).

In this sample, this clonotype turned up many times. The chain couples TRBV28 to TRBJ2-5; D call uncertain. CDR1 and CDR2 from the germline V gene are MDHEN and SYDVKM. Trimming pared 5 bases from V and 1 base from J, leaving 14 bases between. The CDR3 sequence is 15 residues long. Written as DNA, the CDR3 is TGTGCCAGCAGTCCCGAAGACGGTTTCCAAGAGACCCAGTACTTC. Its translation is CASSPEDGFQETQYF.

The table lists this clonotype with many counts. The rearrangement joins TRBV10-2 to TRBJ2-3; 7 positions agree with TRBD1. The CDR3 contains 14 residues. Germline V CDR1 and CDR2: WSHSY, SAAADI. Germline trimming cut 5 bases from V and 3 bases from J; bases unmatched to any gene: 5. The DNA for the CDR3 is TGCGCCAGCAGTCTGACAGGGTTAACAGATACGCAGTATTTT. This encodes CASSLTGLTDTQYF.

This clonotype was seen repeatedly, ten times or more. V gene TRBV12-3 or TRBV12-4 combines with J gene TRBJ1-2; the D is unclear. CDR3 length equals 12 residues. The germline V and J ends were trimmed by 6 bases and 4 bases, with 9 bases remaining between them. CDR3 protein: CASSRMSYGYTF. DNA of the CDR3: TGTGCCAGCAGCCGGATGAGCTATGGCTACACCTTC.